These T cell receptor beta chains were read from a single sample in a study of PD-L1 blockade in urothelial cancer. Profiled with immunoSEQ multiplex PCR; TCRdb holds only in-frame clones, not every one. Among about 30,000 clones listed, 80% to 90% were seen once. Specimen: PBMCs, collected around atezolizumab (anti-PD-L1) treatment. The receptors were sampled from an elderly man with urothelial cancer. Each CDR3 is given with its conserved first and last residue. A D gene is named only where the DNA matches it firmly. Clone sizes are given selectively: once, few, many, or a class where the clone is expanded.

V	J	D	size	CDR3	DNA
TRBV5-1	TRBJ1-2	NA	NA	CASSRSEIYGYTF	TGCGCCAGCAGTCGATCTGAGATATATGGCTACACCTTC
TRBV7-2	TRBJ1-1	NA	NA	CASSLRVYTEAFF	TGTGCCAGCAGCCTCAGGGTTTACACTGAAGCTTTCTTT
TRBV19	TRBJ1-1	NA	NA	CASKSGSGSGGMNTEAFF	TGTGCCAGTAAGAGTGGGTCGGGGTCGGGGGGCATGAACACTGAAGCTTTCTTT
TRBV30	TRBJ2-6	TRBD2	once	CACPPAGAGANVLTF	TGTGCCTGCCCCCCCGCGGGGGCTGGGGCCAACGTCCTGACTTTC